These 18 T cell receptor beta chains were sequenced from one sample in a study of cytomegalovirus exposure and HLA in healthy donors. Primers for the PCR totalled 60 Vbeta and 13 Jbeta. The assay was immunoSEQ multiplex PCR, and TCRdb's table has in-frame clones only and misses some. Among some 150,000 clones listed, 76% were seen once. The sample was PBMCs. These receptors all come from a woman aged 35 to 49 in good health and CMV-seronegative.

The count of this clone is one. The chain carries TRBV19 and TRBJ2-1, with TRBD2 identical over 8 bases. The V and J ends lost 3 bases and 2 bases, in that order; junction bases with no gene match: 3. Germline V CDR1 and CDR2: LNHDA, SQIVND (reference sequence). This CDR3 region has 15 residues. As DNA, the CDR3 is TGTGCCAGTAGTATTCGGGAGGGGGCCTACAATGAGCAGTTCTTC. Amino acids: CASSIREGAYNEQFF.

This sequence joins TRBV4-2 and TRBJ2-7, with 9 bases matching TRBD1. The CDR3 has 19 residues. After removal of 1 base from V and 0 bases from J, the junction contained 13 bases not matched to a gene. CDR1 is LGHNA, CDR2 YNFKEQ, per germline. CDR3 DNA: TGTGCCAGCAGCCAAGGTTCCTCCGGGGGACAGGGTTACTCCTACGAGCAGTACTTC. It yields the protein CASSQGSSGGQGYSYEQYF.

The chain carries TRBV10-1 and TRBJ2-3, with D possibly TRBD1 on 5 matching bases. Germline assignment: CDR1 WNHNN and CDR2 SYGVQD (reference sequence). Trimming took off 0 bases at V and 1 base at J, with 8 bases between the two ends. The CDR3 extends over 15 amino acids. DNA of the CDR3: TGCGCCAGCAGTGAGTCGCAGGGTCGCACAGATACGCAGTATTTT. It encodes CASSESQGRTDTQYF.

The chain links TRBV6-6 to TRBJ2-7; TRBD1 is a possible D gene (5 bases). V was clipped by 5 bases and J by 3 bases, with 11 bases between them. The germline gives CDR1 MNHNY, CDR2 SVGAGI (reference sequence). CDR3 size: 13 residues. The CDR3 DNA reads TGTGCCAGCAGTCGTGAACAGGTCTACGAGCAGTACTTC. As protein: CASSREQVYEQYF.

J is TRBJ1-4 and V is TRBV7-2, with 11 positions matching TRBD1. Unmatched junction bases numbered 14, after V lost 5 bases and J lost 3 bases. CDR3 size: 19 residues. Germline CDR1 reads SGHTA; CDR2 reads FQGNSA. The CDR3 DNA follows: TGTGCCAGCAGCGCCATTGGACAGGGGGCGAGAATCCCTAATGAAAAACTGTTTTTT. This sequence encodes CASSAIGQGARIPNEKLFF.

The chain combines TRBV28 with TRBJ1-1, with D uncertain. There are 14 residues in the CDR3. Germline V gene data show CDR1 as MDHEN and CDR2 as SYDVKM. V was trimmed by 6 bases and J by 0 bases, leaving 11 bases between them. The CDR3, as DNA: TGTGCCAGCAGCAGACTTTACATGAACACTGAAGCTTTCTTT. The encoded protein is CASSRLYMNTEAFF.

V and J are TRBV6-5 and TRBJ1-2; maybe TRBD1 (5 bases). The CDR3 consists of 15 residues. Germline V gene sequence: CDR1 MNHEY, CDR2 SVGAGI. The germline V and J ends were trimmed by 2 bases and 7 bases, with 17 bases remaining between them. This CDR3 reads CASSYDRGMRFGYTF. The CDR3 nucleotides read TGTGCCAGCAGTTACGACCGGGGGATGAGATTTGGCTACACCTTC.

The table lists this clone with a count of one. The V and J genes are TRBV28 and TRBJ1-2; no clear D gene. Germline CDR1 MDHEN, CDR2 SYDVKM. This CDR3 comprises 16 residues. The V end lost 4 bases, the J end lost 0 bases, and 15 bases lay between the germline ends. For the CDR3, the DNA is TGTGCCAGCAGTTCCCCTGATGACACTGCTAACTATGGCTACACCTTC. Amino acid sequence: CASSSPDDTANYGYTF.

Concerning this clone itself: Sequence at one end of the junction differs from germline and may be a read error. The V gene is TRBV7-9, the J gene TRBJ2-3, with D perhaps matching TRBD2 (6 bases). This CDR3 region has 16 residues. Germline CDR1 is SEHNR and CDR2 is FQNEAQ (reference sequence). DNA of the CDR3: TGTTCCAGCAGCGGGCCCAAAAGATCTAGCACAGATACGCAGTATTTT. Translation: CSSSGPKRSSTDTQYF.

A note on this clone: The sample carries other DNA sequences with the same CDR3. The chain joins TRBV10-3 to TRBJ2-7, with D possibly TRBD2 on 6 matching bases. The V end was cut by 10 bases, the J end by 6 bases, with 13 bases between. The V gene's germline CDR1 is ENHRY and CDR2 SYGVKD. This CDR3 region has 11 residues. This CDR3 reads CATLAGREQYF. The CDR3 DNA reads as TGTGCCACGCTGGCGGGGCGCGAGCAGTACTTC.

The chain uses TRBV7-8 and TRBJ2-4; 7 bases agree with TRBD1. CDR3 size: 14 residues. The V segment lost 4 bases and the J segment 9 bases; nucleotides outside the gene matches: 9. Germline CDR1 SGHVS, CDR2 FQNEAQ. Written as DNA, the CDR3 is TGTGCCAGCAGCTCCCGGACAGGAGGAGGCATTCAGTACTTC. Its translation: CASSSRTGGGIQYF.

The chain combines TRBV7-9 with TRBJ2-5, with 8 bases that match TRBD1. Germline CDR1 is SEHNR and CDR2 is FQNEAQ (reference sequence). The ends lost 3 bases at V and 1 base at J; junction bases unmatched: 1. CDR3 length equals 14 residues. The CDR3 DNA is TGTGCCAGCAGCTTCGACAGGGGCCAAGAGACCCAGTACTTC. Amino acids: CASSFDRGQETQYF.

The chain carries TRBV13 and TRBJ2-7, with 10 bases matching TRBD1. V shed 4 bases, J shed 3 bases, and the junction held 3 bases outside the gene matches. Germline V gene data show CDR1 as PRHDT and CDR2 as FYEKMQ (reference sequence). This CDR3 has 14 residues. CDR3 DNA: TGTGCCAGCAGCTCCGGGACAGGGGTCTACGAGCAGTACTTC. Translation gives CASSSGTGVYEQYF.

This clone was detected only a few times. The conserved phenylalanine or tryptophan normally closing the CDR3 is absent here, so this likely arose from a read error. Because the CDR3's place on the DNA is in doubt, the DNA is left out and the CDR3 is given as listed by TCRdb. This rearrangement joins TRBV4-1 to TRBJ1-1. 13 amino acids form the CDR3, both terminal residues included. Germline assignment: CDR1 MGHRA and CDR2 YSYEKL. The CDR3 reads CASSHVSGPGIAL.

J is TRBJ2-1 and V is TRBV10-3, with 9 bases aligning to TRBD2. V lost 2 bases, J lost 4 bases, and 6 bases stayed unmatched. Per germline, CDR1 ENHRY and CDR2 SYGVKD. CDR3 length: 16 residues. CDR3 bases: TGTGCCATCAGTGAGACGGCTAGCGGGACTTACAATGAGCAGTTCTTC. It is translated as CAISETASGTYNEQFF.

This clone showed up just a few times. The chain combines TRBV28 with TRBJ1-2; TRBD1 agrees at 7 bases. Germline lookup yields CDR1 MDHEN and CDR2 SYDVKM. Germline trimming cut 5 bases from V and 5 bases from J; bases unmatched to any gene: 11. CDR3 length: 15 residues. The chain's CDR3 is CASSKTRQGRYGYTF. The DNA for the CDR3 is TGTGCCAGCAGTAAAACCCGACAGGGCCGGTATGGCTACACCTTC.

This clone appeared a few times. The CDR3 loop reads CASSRGQGTLTNEKLFF. The CDR3 region has the DNA TGTGCCAGCAGCCGAGGACAGGGTACCCTAACTAATGAAAAACTGTTTTTT. This sequence joins TRBV5-8 and TRBJ1-4, with 8 bases fitting TRBD1. The CDR3 loop spans 17 amino acids. Germline-derived CDR1 and CDR2 are SGHTS and YDEGEE. Trimming removed 4 bases from V and 1 base from J; junction bases left unmatched: 9.

V and J are TRBV6-6 and TRBJ1-2; 7 nucleotides align to TRBD1. V shed 6 bases, J shed 6 bases, and the junction held 7 bases outside the gene matches. The CDR3 has 13 residues. Germline CDR1 reads MNHNY; CDR2 reads SVGAGI (reference sequence). The CDR3 region is CASRRGQVDGYTF. DNA of the CDR3: TGTGCCAGCAGGCGAGGACAGGTGGATGGCTACACCTTC.